The 6 T cell receptor beta chains reported below all come from one sample, sequenced in a study of blood T cell repertoires in COVID-19. Data came from immunoSEQ multiplex PCR; TCRdb stores just in-frame clones and leaves some out. The sample contains fewer than 200,000 clones, approximately 84% of which appear only once. Sequences were obtained from peripheral blood. The receptor set was obtained from a man aged 40-55 years who had recovered from COVID-19.

V is TRBV28 and J is TRBJ1-5; 7 bases map to TRBD1. The V gene's germline CDR1 is MDHEN and CDR2 SYDVKM. The CDR3 is made up of 13 amino acids. The trim removed 6 bases at V and 4 bases at J, leaving 3 bases unmatched. The CDR3 DNA follows: TGTGCCAGCAGGGTGACAGGGAATCAGCCCCAGCATTTT. It specifies CASRVTGNQPQHF.

The chain uses TRBV19 and TRBJ1-5; the D is unclear. Germline CDR1 and CDR2: LNHDA and SQIVND (reference sequence). This CDR3 has 12 residues. Trimming removed 6 bases at V and 1 base at J, with 4 bases between. CDR3 loop: CASRTSNQPQHF. The DNA for the CDR3 is TGTGCCAGTAGGACAAGCAATCAGCCCCAGCATTTT.

This clone was seen a single time. The chain links TRBV6-2 or TRBV6-3 to TRBJ2-5; 12 positions match TRBD2. The length of the CDR3 is 20 residues. After removal of 5 bases from V and 2 bases from J, the junction contained 18 bases not matched to a gene. The V gene's germline CDR1 is MNHEY and CDR2 SVGEGT. The chain's CDR3 is CASSSRLAGVQLEGQETQYF. CDR3 coding DNA: TGTGCCAGCAGTAGCCGACTAGCGGGAGTTCAGTTAGAGGGACAAGAGACCCAGTACTTC.

This clone was recorded many times. J is TRBJ2-2 and V is TRBV19, with 11 bases matching TRBD2. CDR1 is LNHDA, CDR2 SQIVND, per germline (reference sequence). The ends lost 4 bases at V and 0 bases at J; junction bases unmatched: 1. This CDR3 has 16 amino acids. CDR3 coding DNA: TGTGCCAGTAGTAAACTAGCGGGAGCGAACACCGGGGAGCTGTTTTTT. This codes for CASSKLAGANTGELFF.

This chain connects TRBV19 to TRBJ1-2; 7 positions match TRBD1. CDR3 length: 15 residues. Germline values: CDR1 LNHDA, CDR2 SQIVND (reference sequence). V lost 4 bases, J lost 1 base, and 6 bases stayed unmatched. The CDR3 DNA reads TGTGCCAGTAGTAATCAGGGGGGAATTAACTATGGCTACACCTTC. It codes for CASSNQGGINYGYTF. The whole variable domain, filled in from reference TRBV19 and TRBJ1-2, reads DGGITQSPKYLFRKEGQNVTLSCEQNLNHDAMYWYRQDPGQGLRLIYYSQIVNDFQKGDIAEGYSVSREKKESFPLTVTSAQKNPTAFYLCASSNQGGINYGYTFGSGTRLTVV.

The rearrangement joins TRBV4-2 to TRBJ2-3; 8 positions agree with TRBD2. Germline assignment: CDR1 LGHNA and CDR2 YNFKEQ. The J segment lost 5 bases and the V segment lost 0 bases, leaving 16 bases of the junction unmatched. The CDR3 is 19 amino acids. The CDR3 is CASSQDLSASGRKGDTQYF. CDR3 DNA: TGTGCCAGCAGCCAAGATTTATCGGCTAGCGGGCGGAAGGGAGATACGCAGTATTTT.